Each of the 22 T cell receptor beta chains below was sequenced from the same sample in a study of blood T cell repertoires in COVID-19. This table comes from immunoSEQ multiplex PCR, and its TCRdb copy is limited to in-frame clones, with some not included. The table lists around 50,000 clones, over 80% of them singletons. The material sequenced was peripheral blood. Receptor source: a human donor in a cohort sampled during active COVID-19.

This chain uses TRBV7-2 with TRBJ2-7; the match to TRBD1 covers 7 bases. The CDR3 spans 13 residues. Germline CDR1 SGHTA, CDR2 FQGNSA. V shed 4 bases and J 3 bases; nucleotides not matched to a gene: 3. As DNA, the CDR3 is TGTGCCAGCAGCTCCAACAGGGGCTACGAGCAGTACTTC. Protein sequence: CASSSNRGYEQYF.

This clone showed up just once. The chain is built from TRBV29-1 and TRBJ2-1; 9 nucleotides match TRBD1. This CDR3 has 15 amino acids. The germline gives CDR1 SQVTM, CDR2 ANQGSEA. V was pared by 0 bases and J by 6 bases, with 6 bases of the junction left unmatched. The CDR3 coding sequence is TGCAGCGTTGAAGATCTAGGGACAGGGACCAATGAGCAGTTCTTC. This codes for CSVEDLGTGTNEQFF.

The rearrangement links TRBV7-2 to TRBJ1-5, with D possibly TRBD1 on 6 matching bases. Trimming left V 0 bases short and J 0 bases short, with 15 bases between. CDR1 and CDR2 (germline): SGHTA, FQGNSA. This CDR3 is built from 18 residues. CDR3 bases: TGTGCCAGCAGCTTAGCTTATACAGGGATCGATAGCAATCAGCCCCAGCATTTT. This codes for CASSLAYTGIDSNQPQHF.

The chain couples TRBV5-1 to TRBJ2-7, with D perhaps matching TRBD2 (6 bases). The CDR3 totals 15 residues. Trimming took off 2 bases at V and 0 bases at J, with 12 bases between the two ends. Germline V lookup: CDR1 SGHRS, CDR2 YFSETQ. CDR3 amino acids: CASSFDGGSSYEQYF. The DNA of the CDR3 is TGCGCCAGCAGCTTTGACGGGGGAAGCTCCTACGAGCAGTACTTC.

This clone was detected once. The rearrangement joins TRBV5-6 to TRBJ2-1; TRBD2 is a possible D gene (5 bases). The CDR3 totals 16 residues. With 7 bases removed from V and 4 bases from J, the gap between germline ends came to 21 bases. Germline CDR1 reads SGHDT; CDR2 reads YYEEEE. CDR3 coding DNA: TGTGCCAGCGACCTCCAGAGCGGTGGGCCTTACAATGAGCAGTTCTTC. Protein product: CASDLQSGGPYNEQFF.

The chain joins TRBV3-1 (or the pseudogene TRBV3-2) to TRBJ1-1; 10 bases agree with TRBD1. The CDR3 loop spans 16 amino acids. The junction had 9 bases not matched to a gene; V was cut back by 2 bases and J by 6 bases. CDR1 is LGHDT, CDR2 YNNKEL, per germline (reference sequence). CDR3 sequence: CASSQSLGQGFSEAFF. The CDR3 DNA is TGTGCCAGCAGCCAATCCTTGGGACAGGGGTTTTCTGAAGCTTTCTTT.

This chain connects TRBV24-1 to TRBJ1-3; the D gene is possibly TRBD1 (5 bases). Germline V gives CDR1 KGHDR, CDR2 SFDVKD. V dropped 1 base and J dropped 4 bases, with 10 bases sitting between them. This CDR3 has 15 residues. CDR3 protein: CATSDFQGEGNTIYF. The CDR3 nucleotides are TGTGCCACCAGTGATTTCCAAGGGGAAGGAAACACCATATATTTT.

CDR3 sequence reads: CASSTGTYGYTF. DNA for the CDR3: TGTGCCAGCAGCACAGGGACCTATGGCTACACCTTC. The chain combines TRBV28 with TRBJ1-2, with D tentatively TRBD1 (6 bases). CDR3 length equals 12 residues. Germline V lookup: CDR1 MDHEN, CDR2 SYDVKM. The V end lost 6 bases, the J end lost 4 bases, and 9 bases lay between the germline ends.

The chain combines TRBV5-4 with TRBJ2-7, with 12 nucleotides matching TRBD2. V shed 7 bases, J shed 2 bases, and the junction held 10 bases outside the gene matches. The CDR3 loop spans 16 amino acids. CDR1 and CDR2 from the germline V gene are SGHNT and YYREEE (reference sequence). In DNA form, the CDR3 reads TGTGCCAGCTCACTAGCGGGGGGCCTTCCAACCTACGAGCAGTACTTC. Translation gives CASSLAGGLPTYEQYF.

The chain is built from TRBV7-2 and TRBJ2-5; a possible D gene is TRBD2 (5 bases). This CDR3 region has 16 residues. The V gene lost 4 bases and the J gene lost 2 bases, with 17 bases spanning the gap. Looked up from germline, CDR1 is SGHTA and CDR2 is FQGNSA. DNA for the CDR3: TGTGCCAGCAGCTCCAGAAGCAGCGGAATACAAGAGACCCAGTACTTC. This sequence encodes CASSSRSSGIQETQYF.

The V call is TRBV7-7, the J call TRBJ2-1; 10 bases map to TRBD1. Per the germline V gene, CDR1 is SSHAT and CDR2 is FNYEAQ (reference sequence). CDR3 size: 15 residues. The junction had 2 bases not matched to a gene; V was cut back by 5 bases and J by 1 base. CDR3 amino acids: CASSPGQGSYNEQFF. The CDR3 nucleotides are TGTGCCAGCAGCCCGGGACAGGGGTCCTACAATGAGCAGTTCTTC.

The rearrangement joins TRBV11-3 to TRBJ2-3; weak D call: TRBD2 (6 bases). The CDR3 loop spans 14 amino acids. V lost 4 bases, J lost 6 bases, and 14 bases lay in between. Germline loops: CDR1 SGHNT, CDR2 YENEEA. The DNA of the CDR3 is TGTGCCAGCAGCTCCGGGACTCCTCGGGATACGCAGTATTTT. This sequence encodes CASSSGTPRDTQYF.

This sequence joins TRBV5-5 and TRBJ2-7, with TRBD1 identical over 7 bases. Germline values: CDR1 SGHKS, CDR2 YYEKEE (reference sequence). The length of the CDR3 is 13 residues. J gave up 3 bases and V 4 bases, and 4 bases lay outside the gene matches. CDR3 protein: CASSNRQGYEQYF. The CDR3 DNA reads as TGTGCCAGCAGCAACAGACAGGGCTACGAGCAGTACTTC.

The chain recombines TRBV5-6 with TRBJ2-3; D perhaps matches TRBD2 (6 bases). This CDR3 contains 15 residues. CDR1 is SGHDT and CDR2 is YYEEEE in the germline V gene. The V end was cut by 0 bases, the J end by 2 bases, with 10 bases between. This CDR3 is CASSLDGGPTDTQYF. The CDR3 DNA is TGTGCCAGCAGCTTGGATGGAGGGCCCACAGATACGCAGTATTTT. Full variable domain (rest looked up from reference TRBV5-6 and TRBJ2-3): DAGVTQSPTHLIKTRGQQVTLRCSPKSGHDTVSWYQQALGQGPQFIFQYYEEEERQRGNFPDRFSGHQFPNYSSELNVNALLLGDSALYLCASSLDGGPTDTQYFGPGTRLTVL.

V usage is TRBV6-6 and J usage is TRBJ1-1; 7 bases align to TRBD1. The germline V gene has CDR1 MNHNY and CDR2 SVGAGI (reference sequence). The V and J ends lost 4 bases and 4 bases, in that order; junction bases with no gene match: 6. This CDR3 spans 14 amino acids. CDR3 loop: CASSSETGFTEAFF. The CDR3 nucleotides are TGTGCCAGCAGTTCCGAGACAGGGTTCACTGAAGCTTTCTTT.

The chain has TRBV28 and TRBJ1-1; 7 positions agree with TRBD1. There are 15 residues in the CDR3. Germline-derived CDR1 and CDR2 are MDHEN and SYDVKM. Germline trimming cut 5 bases from V and 4 bases from J; bases unmatched to any gene: 10. CDR3 nucleotide sequence: TGTGCCAGCAGTCCCCCGACAGGGTCTGGCACTGAAGCTTTCTTT. This gives the protein CASSPPTGSGTEAFF.

The chain recombines TRBV7-3 with TRBJ2-2; 10 nucleotides line up with TRBD2. The CDR3 loop spans 15 amino acids. Germline CDR1 is SGHTA and CDR2 is FQGTGA. The trim removed 5 bases at V and 6 bases at J, leaving 6 bases unmatched. The CDR3 reads CASSQSGGAPGELFF. The CDR3 nucleotides are TGTGCCAGCAGCCAAAGCGGGGGGGCCCCCGGGGAGCTGTTTTTT.

The chain recombines TRBV11-1 with TRBJ2-3; a weak D match, TRBD1 (6 bases). CDR3 length: 14 residues. Trimming shortened V by 2 bases and J by 6 bases, and 12 bases separated the two germline ends. Germline V gene lookup returns CDR1 SGHAT and CDR2 FQDESV (reference sequence). In DNA form, the CDR3 reads TGTGCCAGCAGCTTATACCAGGGGTCCGATACGCAGTATTTT. It translates to CASSLYQGSDTQYF.

The chain combines TRBV28 with TRBJ2-7; TRBD2 is a possible D gene (6 bases). The V and J ends lost 4 bases and 6 bases respectively, with 19 bases between them. The CDR3 contains 15 residues. In germline, CDR1 is MDHEN, CDR2 SYDVKM. For the CDR3, the DNA is TGTGCCAGCAGTTCCCTGCGGGGTGCCAGGGTCGAGCAGTACTTC. Translation gives CASSSLRGARVEQYF.

CDR3 protein: CASSEGIVGDKNIQYF. For the CDR3, the DNA is TGTGCCAGCAGTGAAGGCATTGTAGGGGATAAAAACATTCAGTACTTC. This chain connects TRBV6-1 to TRBJ2-4; D may be TRBD1 (5 bases). Germline CDR1 is MNHNS and CDR2 is SASEGT. CDR3 size: 16 residues. Trimming took off 1 base at V and 4 bases at J, with 14 bases between the two ends.

The V gene is TRBV28, the J gene TRBJ1-1; D gene ambiguous. Germline V gene sequence: CDR1 MDHEN, CDR2 SYDVKM. The CDR3 totals 11 residues. Trimming cost V 6 bases and J 5 bases, with 7 bases left between them. The CDR3 sequence is CASSLRTEAFF. CDR3 in DNA: TGTGCCAGCAGCTTGAGGACTGAAGCTTTCTTT.

This sequence joins TRBV6-5 and TRBJ1-2, with D possibly matching TRBD1 (6 bases). Germline loops: CDR1 MNHEY, CDR2 SVGAGI. V was shortened by 0 bases and J by 4 bases, with 15 bases between the two germline ends. CDR3 length: 16 amino acids. The CDR3 spells CASSYSTGRGSYGYTF. CDR3 bases: TGTGCCAGCAGTTACTCGACGGGGAGGGGGAGCTATGGCTACACCTTC.